This entry concerns a single TCR beta chain. These data are taken from a study of human T cells and chemical hapten exposure. Overall study: 0.01% DPC was applied to the upper back in patch tests, which were read at 6 days. Variability of per-sample TCR yields stemmed mainly from small differences in pooled library volume.

As for time point: patch test 1, 2 weeks after DPC sensitization. Treatment noted: therapeutic diphenylcyclopropenone sensitization with weekly scalp DPC. The donor pool consisted of alopecia patients aged 18 to 70 years, considered suitable for DPC. This CDR3 is built from 15 residues. V shed 6 bases and J shed 3 bases, with 17 bases lying between them. Germline CDR1 is SEHNR and CDR2 is FQNEAQ (reference sequence). Unique molecular identifiers were linked by the library to individual cDNA molecules. A single record per CDR3 protein comes from TCRdb applying MiXCR to the RACE reads. The table shows roughly 190,000 distinct CDR3 sequences, with 20% to 25% occurring only once.

The V gene is TRBV7-9, the J gene TRBJ1-1; D is unclear. This TCR was sampled from a woman aged 50 to 60 with alopecia areata. Some clones in this sample may be carry-over from other donors' samples. The sequenced sample was whole blood, obtained in connection with sensitization to the hapten diphenylcyclopropenone (DPC). For the CDR3, the DNA is TGTGCCAGCAGACCTCCGTGGGGAGATGACACTGAAGCTTTCTTT. It yields the protein CASRPPWGDDTEAFF.